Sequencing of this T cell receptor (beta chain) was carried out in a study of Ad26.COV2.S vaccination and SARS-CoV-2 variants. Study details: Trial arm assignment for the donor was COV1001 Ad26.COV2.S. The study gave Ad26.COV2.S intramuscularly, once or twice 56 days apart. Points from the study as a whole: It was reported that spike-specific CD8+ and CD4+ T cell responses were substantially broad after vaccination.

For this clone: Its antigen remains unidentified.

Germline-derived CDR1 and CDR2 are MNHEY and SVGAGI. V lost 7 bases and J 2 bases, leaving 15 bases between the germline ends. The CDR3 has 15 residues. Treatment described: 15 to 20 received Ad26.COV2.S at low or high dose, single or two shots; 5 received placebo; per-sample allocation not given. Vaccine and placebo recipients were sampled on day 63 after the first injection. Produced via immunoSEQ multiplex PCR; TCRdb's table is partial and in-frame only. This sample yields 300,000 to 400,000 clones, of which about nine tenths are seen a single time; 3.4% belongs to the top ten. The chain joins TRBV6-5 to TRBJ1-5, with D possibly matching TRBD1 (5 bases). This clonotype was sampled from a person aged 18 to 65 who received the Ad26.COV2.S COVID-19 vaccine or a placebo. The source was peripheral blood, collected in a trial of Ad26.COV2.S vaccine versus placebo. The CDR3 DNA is TGTGCCAGCACCCCACCCAGGGTTGGCAATCAGCCCCAGCATTTT. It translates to CASTPPRVGNQPQHF.